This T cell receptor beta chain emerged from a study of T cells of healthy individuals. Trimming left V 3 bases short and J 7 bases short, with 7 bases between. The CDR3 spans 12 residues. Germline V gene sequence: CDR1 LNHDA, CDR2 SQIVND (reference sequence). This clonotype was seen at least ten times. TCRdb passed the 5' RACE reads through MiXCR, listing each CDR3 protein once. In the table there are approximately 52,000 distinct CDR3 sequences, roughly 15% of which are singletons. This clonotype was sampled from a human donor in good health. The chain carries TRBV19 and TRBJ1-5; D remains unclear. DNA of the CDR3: TGTGCCAGTAGTATGACCCACCAGCCCCAGCATTTT. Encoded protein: CASSMTHQPQHF.